The rows below give T cell receptor beta chains drawn from one sample of a study of blood T cell repertoires in COVID-19. The protocol was immunoSEQ multiplex PCR, while the TCRdb copy is restricted to in-frame clones and leaves out a portion. In the table there are hundreds of thousands of clones, about 91% of which are singletons. Specimen: peripheral blood. The receptors shown here come from a woman between 50 and 59 years old with COVID-19, enrolled during active disease. CDR3s leave out the opening cysteine and the closing phenylalanine or tryptophan.

16,TRBV27,ASSFAYRTGVAKNIQY
13,TRBV7-8,ASSRDGGFNQPQH
15,TRBV4-2,ASSQDLYSGGRYEQY
15,TRBV4-1,ASSQDLAGGRTGELF
12,TRBV5-6,ASSLLYRAYGYT
13,TRBV6-4,ASSLNPGLADTQY
11,TRBV7-8,ASSRTGGEKLF
12,TRBV2,ASSAARATGELF
12,TRBV6-5,ASSPGRGRTEAF
10,TRBV13,ASSLTGAARL
14,TRBV10-2,ASSESPQGTSDEQY
11,TRBV19,ATGQGPYDEQF
15,TRBV4-2,ASSQGTSGGYGNEQF
9,TRBV29-1,SAAESYEQY
12,TRBV9,ASSAEGRWDEQF
15,TRBV10-3,AISESATSGVHNEQF
11,TRBV30,AWAQGTSYGYT
10,TRBV29-1,STETGDNGYT
11,TRBV7-8,ASSSTGSNTIY
12,TRBV5-1,ASSLGTVNEKLF
12,TRBV30,AWSVNRGRNTIY
10,TRBV6-5,ASSLRDSPLH
15,TRBV29-1,SVGIYNPYSGANVLT
13,TRBV3-1/TRBV3-2,ASTDSGGAPDTQY
12,TRBV6-5,ASRGTVSNYGYT
14,TRBV7-8,ASSALTRRSSNEQF
12,TRBV3-1/TRBV3-2,ASSQISPAGTQY
16,TRBV5-1,ASSPRGMGASYQETQY
11,TRBV12-3/TRBV12-4,ASSFGTVYGYT
11,TRBV7-3,ASSPRPDYGYT
13,TRBV7-8,ASSLATGVQVGYT
12,TRBV5-1,ASSLGQGHSPLH
12,TRBV30,AWSGTGLDTEAF
13,TRBV15,ATSRDWTGGYEQY
12,TRBV18,ASSPVLTTDTQY
13,TRBV28,ASTSLRGVGNEQF
14,TRBV6-4,ASSEVAGVLYNEQF
9,TRBV5-1,ASSLESEAF
11,TRBV12-3/TRBV12-4,ASSSGQGYEQY
11,TRBV5-6,ASTLGTFNEAF
13,TRBV9,ASSVAGTSNYGYT
13,TRBV30,AWSPGQGVFTEAF
13,TRBV9,ASSPRDSNTGELF
11,TRBV9,ASSVDGGNEQF
16,TRBV5-1,ASSLAIMTGPSNYGYT